This record covers a single T cell receptor (beta chain). This clone's antigen is unknown. Qualities for individual bases were not recorded, and no much larger clone is one base off. From its cysteine to its phenylalanine, the CDR3 spans 14 amino acids. Only the CDR3 part of the read is kept: 42 bases, read in frame from the first base. A distance of 12 bases separates the germline ends of V and J, which lose 4 bases and 4 bases respectively. From the germline V gene, CDR1 is KGHDR and CDR2 is SFDVKD. The method behind the library was the immunoSEQ multiplex PCR assay. DNA from the cultured, isolated CD4+ T cells was subjected to TCR beta CDR3 sequencing. In the source study's methods: Non-productive TCR sequences were removed, reads were trimmed to the CDR3 region, and CDR3s of at least 7 amino acids were retained. The MANAFEST web app was used to identify antigen-specific clonotypes by comparing expansion in peptide wells with expansion in reference cultures. To count as positive, a clone had to show expansion at FDR<0.05 compared with the reference and with all other wells, an odds ratio above 5, and a frequency above 0.1% in two replicate wells. A clonotype was called cross-reactive if it was significantly expanded both in SARS-CoV-2 spike wells and in at least one common cold coronavirus spike condition. Using the stringdist R package, CDR3 similarity was measured by Levenshtein distance, and unrooted trees were constructed with ape in R 3.6.1. Drawn from immuneACCESS, this table holds only the in-frame rearrangements with V and J called that TCRdb kept. Clones are partly lost; checked studies trace under half to an unresolved V gene and leave the rest unexplained. V and J calls and clone size are those listed in that table; D and trimming were worked out from the DNA. This sample comprises tens of thousands of clones, 75% to 85% of them detected only once. The ten most abundant clones make up around 6% of the sample.

This record comes from a study of vaccination effects on CD4 cells after COVID-19 (dated by TCRdb to 2022 to 2024). About the full investigation: Each participant received two doses of an mRNA SARS-CoV-2 vaccine, either BNT162b2 or mRNA-1273. SARS-CoV-2 spike-specific CD4+ TCR repertoires were compared before and after mRNA vaccination in COVID-19 convalescent patients and in infection-naive vaccine recipients. A total of 10 COVID-19 convalescent patients and a few SARS-CoV-2-naive healthy vaccine recipients were included in the full study. Cultures from other donors in the study were sequenced with the Oncomine TCR Beta short-read assay on an Illumina iSeq 100.

Paper-wide results and their limitations: Marked clonal contraction was observed in both infection-induced and vaccine-induced clones at late post-vaccination timepoints, consistent with waning T cell responses. In healthy vaccine recipients, vaccine-induced clones were almost all SARS-CoV-2 mono-reactive, with only 1 of 255 cross-reactive with common cold coronaviruses. Limitations of the study were the small number of convalescent patients and the absence of early post-infection timepoints.

The ViraFEST assay stimulated PBMC with viral peptide pools and then used TCR sequencing to identify antigen-specific CD4+ T cell clonotypes by expansion. After around ten days of culture, CD4+ T cells were isolated with the EasySep CD4+ T cell isolation kit. Negative nucleocapsid antibody results before and after vaccination confirmed that the healthy vaccine recipients had no prior SARS-CoV-2 infection. Each well held around 1.9 million PBMC cultured in IMDM containing approximately 5.2% human AB serum, 9 to 10 IU/ml IL-2 and gentamicin, along with roughly 10 ug/ml peptides. Half of the culture medium was replaced with fresh IL-2-containing medium on days 3 and 7. Unless noted otherwise, every peptide stimulation condition was cultured in triplicate wells. Using Ficoll-Paque Plus gradient centrifugation, PBMC were separated from whole blood and then either used fresh or cryopreserved at -140C. The overlapping peptide pools covered the spike proteins of SARS-CoV-2 and of the common cold coronaviruses HCoV-NL63, HCoV-OC43 and HCoV-229E. Genomic DNA was extracted from cultured CD4+ T cells with the QIAamp micro DNA kit.

The rearrangement joined TRBV24-1 to TRBJ2-5; TRBD1 is perhaps the D gene, given 5 matching bases. This TCR came from a human donor who received a COVID-19 vaccine. Sequencing was performed on CD4+ T cells from PBMCs cultured with HCoV-OC43 spike peptides, taken before COVID-19 vaccination. The cell subset or site label, as the study defines it: HCoV-OC43 spike overlapping peptide pool stimulation. For the CDR3, the sequence is CATSDSRVVETQYF. Read as DNA, the sequence is TGTGCCACCAGTGACTCCAGGGTTGTAGAGACCCAGTACTTC.